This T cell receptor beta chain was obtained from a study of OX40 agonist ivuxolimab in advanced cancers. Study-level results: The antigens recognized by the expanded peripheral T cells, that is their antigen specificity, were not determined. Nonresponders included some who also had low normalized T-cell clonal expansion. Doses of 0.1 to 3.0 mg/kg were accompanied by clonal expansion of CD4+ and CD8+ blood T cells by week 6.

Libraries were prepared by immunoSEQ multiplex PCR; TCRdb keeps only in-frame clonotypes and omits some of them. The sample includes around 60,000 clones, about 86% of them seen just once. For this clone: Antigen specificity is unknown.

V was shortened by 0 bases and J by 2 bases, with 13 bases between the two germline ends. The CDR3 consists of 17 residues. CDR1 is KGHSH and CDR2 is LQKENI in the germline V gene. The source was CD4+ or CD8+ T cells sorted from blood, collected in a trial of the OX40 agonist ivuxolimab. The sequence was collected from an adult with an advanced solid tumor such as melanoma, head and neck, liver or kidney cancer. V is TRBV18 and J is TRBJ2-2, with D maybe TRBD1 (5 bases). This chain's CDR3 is CASSPPQGSANTGELFF. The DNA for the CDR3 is TGTGCCAGCTCACCACCGCAGGGATCCGCAAACACCGGGGAGCTGTTTTTT.